A single sample gave rise to the 5 T cell receptor beta chains below, sequenced in a study of blood T cell repertoires in COVID-19. The data were produced by immunoSEQ multiplex PCR, yet TCRdb's version contains in-frame clones alone and is incomplete. The table records nearly 200,000 clones, approximately 82% of them present only once. What was sequenced was peripheral blood. These receptors were obtained from a human donor with acute or convalescent COVID-19. The donor label of this sample is uncertain.

The chain has TRBV12-3 or TRBV12-4 and TRBJ1-1, with TRBD1 matching 9 bases. Trimming cost V 6 bases and J 8 bases; bases outside gene matches: 4. CDR3 length: 12 residues. CDR3 coding DNA: TGTGCCAGCAGGATAGGGACAGGGGAAGCTTTCTTT. This encodes CASRIGTGEAFF.

The chain has TRBV19 and TRBJ2-3, with a tentative D call TRBD2 (6 bases). With 8 bases removed from V and 0 bases from J, the gap between germline ends came to 15 bases. The germline CDR1 and CDR2 sequences are LNHDA and SQIVND (reference sequence). The CDR3 spans 15 residues. The CDR3 region has the DNA TGTGCCAGTGGCGGGGAGACCCGTAGCACAGATACGCAGTATTTT. It codes for CASGGETRSTDTQYF.

This clone was detected once. The chain uses TRBV27 and TRBJ2-5, with 11 nucleotides matching TRBD1. CDR1 is MNHEY and CDR2 is SMNVEV in the germline V gene (reference sequence). V was pared by 1 base and J by 6 bases, with 4 bases of the junction left unmatched. This CDR3 is 15 amino acids long. The CDR3, as DNA: TGTGCCAGCAGTTTATTAGGACAGGGGGCAAAGACCCAGTACTTC. It yields the protein CASSLLGQGAKTQYF.

The J gene is TRBJ2-3, the V gene TRBV2; D call uncertain. V shed 7 bases and J shed 2 bases, with 10 bases lying between them. Germline CDR1 and CDR2: SNHLY and FYNNEI. This CDR3 has 13 residues. CDR3 in amino acids: CASIQQYTDTQYF. The CDR3 DNA follows: TGTGCCAGCATACAACAGTACACAGATACGCAGTATTTT.

This sequence joins TRBV27 and TRBJ2-7; 7 bases align to TRBD1. Germline assignment: CDR1 MNHEY and CDR2 SMNVEV (reference sequence). J lost 4 bases, V lost 2 bases, and 2 bases had no gene match. The CDR3 consists of 13 residues. CDR3 residues: CASSLQTGYEQYF. The CDR3 nucleotides are TGTGCCAGCAGTTTACAGACAGGGTACGAGCAGTACTTC.